This entry lists 21 T cell receptor beta chains sequenced from one sample in a study of blood T cell repertoires in COVID-19. Using immunoSEQ multiplex PCR, the repertoire was profiled, and TCRdb retains in-frame clones only, with some absent. Of 150,000 to 200,000 clones in the sample, 81% were seen once. The sequencing input was peripheral blood. The origin of the receptors is a man aged 55 to 70 with active or convalescent COVID-19.

The chain carries TRBV13 and TRBJ2-5; weak D call: TRBD1 (5 bases). V lost 0 bases and J lost 4, with 12 bases in between. Per germline, CDR1 PRHDT and CDR2 FYEKMQ (reference sequence). There are 15 residues in the CDR3. The CDR3 loop is CASSLGVGARETQYF. The CDR3 bases are TGTGCCAGCAGCTTAGGTGTAGGGGCCAGAGAGACCCAGTACTTC.

The chain employs TRBV20-1 and TRBJ2-7; D is possibly TRBD2 (6 bases). CDR3 length: 11 amino acids. Per the germline V gene, CDR1 is DFQATT and CDR2 is SNEGSKA (reference sequence). V was trimmed by 6 bases and J by 4 bases, leaving 10 bases between them. The CDR3 protein is CSARGIYEQYF. The CDR3 nucleotides are TGCAGTGCCCGGGGGATATACGAGCAGTACTTC.

The chain combines TRBV25-1 with TRBJ1-1; D might be TRBD1 (5 bases). This CDR3 comprises 14 residues. Germline V lookup: CDR1 MGHDK, CDR2 SYGVNS. Trimming cost V 0 bases and J 6 bases, with 11 bases left between them. The CDR3 loop is CASSEYTQGAEAFF. CDR3 sequence (DNA): TGTGCCAGCAGTGAATATACCCAGGGTGCTGAAGCTTTCTTT.

The chain carries TRBV4-2 and TRBJ1-2, with 7 nucleotides matching TRBD1. V shed 6 bases and J 4 bases; nucleotides not matched to a gene: 5. CDR3 length: 13 amino acids. Germline V CDR1 and CDR2: LGHNA, YNFKEQ. CDR3 DNA: TGTGCCAGCAGAGACCGGGACAGCTATGGCTACACCTTC. Translation gives CASRDRDSYGYTF.

The chain couples TRBV2 to TRBJ1-2; D perhaps matches TRBD1 (6 bases). The V gene's germline CDR1 is SNHLY and CDR2 FYNNEI. The CDR3 contains 17 residues. Trimming left V 0 bases short and J 4 bases short, with 18 bases between. This CDR3 is CASSEAWGQGTGYGYTF. CDR3 nucleotides: TGTGCCAGCAGTGAAGCCTGGGGGCAGGGGACGGGCTATGGCTACACCTTC.

V and J are TRBV10-3 and TRBJ2-5; 7 bases are a match to TRBD2. V was pared by 3 bases and J by 4 bases, with 14 bases of the junction left unmatched. This CDR3 spans 17 amino acids. CDR1 is ENHRY and CDR2 is SYGVKD in the germline V gene. The CDR3 bases are TGTGCCATCAGTGACCCGCCAGGGCGGGAGTATGGAGAGACCCAGTACTTC. This encodes CAISDPPGREYGETQYF.

This clone was seen a single time. This chain links TRBV14 with TRBJ2-7, with 11 bases that match TRBD1. CDR3 length equals 15 residues. In germline, CDR1 is SGHDN, CDR2 FVKESK. With 6 bases clipped from V and 7 bases from J, the junction kept 11 bases outside the gene matches. The DNA of the CDR3 is TGTGCCAGCAGTACCCGTGGACAGGGGGCTAGGGAGCAGTACTTC. Its protein product is CASSTRGQGAREQYF.

This clone was counted ten times or more. Other DNA sequences in the same sample also yield this CDR3. The rearrangement joins TRBV12-3 or TRBV12-4 to TRBJ2-2; no definite D call. The V end lost 2 bases, the J end lost 4 bases, and 5 bases lay between the germline ends. This CDR3 has 13 amino acids. The CDR3 loop reads CASSLTGTGELFF. The CDR3 DNA reads TGTGCCAGCAGTTTAACGGGCACCGGGGAGCTGTTTTTT.

This chain joins TRBV19 and TRBJ2-7, with no clear D. Germline V gives CDR1 LNHDA, CDR2 SQIVND (reference sequence). V gave up 6 bases and J gave up 4 bases, with 13 bases separating them. The CDR3 totals 13 residues. CDR3 sequence reads: CASSQAGSYEQYF. The DNA of the CDR3 is TGTGCCAGTAGCCAAGCCGGTTCGTACGAGCAGTACTTC.

This chain links TRBV20-1 with TRBJ2-7; D unresolved. Germline V lookup: CDR1 DFQATT, CDR2 SNEGSKA (reference sequence). V lost 5 bases and J 0 bases, leaving 14 bases between the germline ends. The CDR3 sequence is 14 residues long. CDR3 amino acids: CSAGVILSSYEQYF. CDR3 bases: TGCAGTGCTGGTGTCATTCTCAGCTCCTACGAGCAGTACTTC.

This chain uses TRBV10-1 with TRBJ1-1; D is unresolved. With 6 bases removed from V and 0 bases from J, the gap between germline ends came to 8 bases. This CDR3 has 13 amino acids. Germline V lookup: CDR1 WNHNN, CDR2 SYGVQD (reference sequence). The CDR3 region is CASRQSLNTEAFF. As DNA, the CDR3 is TGCGCCAGCAGACAGTCATTGAACACTGAAGCTTTCTTT.

V usage is TRBV18 and J usage is TRBJ1-5; no firm D call. The CDR3 runs 14 residues. Between the trimmed V and J ends, which lost 3 bases and 2 bases, there was a span of 8 bases. Germline V CDR1 and CDR2: KGHSH, LQKENI. The CDR3 bases are TGTGCCAGCTCACCGGACTCGGGCAATCAGCCCCAGCATTTT. Amino acid sequence: CASSPDSGNQPQHF.

The chain combines TRBV15 with TRBJ1-4; possible D gene TRBD1, 5 bases. V was pared by 6 bases and J by 8 bases, with 22 bases between. The CDR3 is 16 residues long. Germline lookup yields CDR1 LNHNV and CDR2 YYDKDF (reference sequence). In DNA, the CDR3 is TGTGCCACCAGTACCCTAGGGGAAAGGGGAAGCGAAAAACTGTTTTTT. This gives the protein CATSTLGERGSEKLFF.

V is TRBV5-4 and J is TRBJ2-1; D might be TRBD2 (5 bases). The V gene's germline CDR1 is SGHNT and CDR2 YYREEE (reference sequence). CDR3 length equals 14 residues. V was pared by 4 bases and J by 8 bases, with 16 bases between. For the CDR3, the DNA is TGTGCCAGCAGCCCTGGAGGAGCAATGCATGAGCAGTTCTTC. This gives the protein CASSPGGAMHEQFF.

The chain recombines TRBV3-1 (or the pseudogene TRBV3-2) with TRBJ2-1; 9 nucleotides agree with TRBD2. The germline V gene encodes CDR1 LGHDT and CDR2 YNNKEL (reference sequence). Trimming cost V 0 bases and J 8 bases; bases outside gene matches: 14. The length of the CDR3 is 18 residues. This CDR3 reads CASSQDFAGGRVFDEQFF. CDR3 in DNA: TGTGCCAGCAGCCAAGATTTTGCGGGAGGGAGGGTTTTCGATGAGCAGTTCTTC.

The J gene is TRBJ2-7, the V gene TRBV19; 9 nucleotides line up with TRBD1. Germline trimming cut 5 bases from V and 2 bases from J; bases unmatched to any gene: 4. The CDR3 length is 14 residues. Germline values: CDR1 LNHDA, CDR2 SQIVND (reference sequence). CDR3 coding DNA: TGTGCCAGTAGTTCCGGGACAGGGCCCTACGAGCAGTACTTC. Translating it yields CASSSGTGPYEQYF.

The chain carries TRBV2 and TRBJ2-3; 7 bases are shared with TRBD2. Germline CDR1 reads SNHLY; CDR2 reads FYNNEI. This CDR3 spans 17 amino acids. With V trimmed by 1 base and J by 0 bases, 7 bases remained unmatched. The CDR3 nucleotides read TGTGCCAGCAGTGAAGTAGAACTAGCGCCTAGCACAGATACGCAGTATTTT. Encoded protein: CASSEVELAPSTDTQYF.

The gene calls are TRBV11-2 and TRBJ2-2, with TRBD1 as a possible D gene (6 bases). This CDR3 spans 17 amino acids. Germline V gives CDR1 SGHAT, CDR2 FQNNGV. The ends were cut back, 5 bases at V and 4 bases at J, with 20 bases in the middle. This CDR3 reads CASSAGRRGRGTGELFF. The CDR3 bases are TGTGCCAGCAGCGCGGGTCGCAGGGGTCGCGGCACCGGGGAGCTGTTTTTT.

This clone has a single count. The DNA for the CDR3 is TGTGCCACCAGCAGAGAATCGGGGGAGTCCCAGTACTTC. It translates to CATSRESGESQYF. The V and J genes are TRBV15 and TRBJ2-5, with D possibly being TRBD2 (6 bases). The CDR3 length is 13 residues. The V end was cut by 0 bases, the J end by 9 bases, with 11 bases between. The germline V gene has CDR1 LNHNV and CDR2 YYDKDF (reference sequence).

The chain joins TRBV7-2 to TRBJ1-1; D not resolved. V lost 3 bases, J lost 8 bases, and 13 bases lay in between. Germline CDR1 SGHTA, CDR2 FQGNSA. The CDR3 length is 13 residues. Written as DNA, the CDR3 is TGTGCCAGCAGCTTTAAGCCGACATCCGAAGCTTTCTTT. This translates into CASSFKPTSEAFF.

The J gene is TRBJ1-4, the V gene TRBV5-6; D gene uncertain. V lost 2 bases to trimming and J lost 2 bases, with 10 bases between them. The germline V gene encodes CDR1 SGHDT and CDR2 YYEEEE. The CDR3 consists of 15 residues. The CDR3 coding sequence is TGTGCCAGCAGCTTCTCAGTTACCACTAATGAAAAACTGTTTTTT. This sequence encodes CASSFSVTTNEKLFF. Full variable domain (outside the CDR3, taken from reference TRBV5-6 and TRBJ1-4): DAGVTQSPTHLIKTRGQQVTLRCSPKSGHDTVSWYQQALGQGPQFIFQYYEEEERQRGNFPDRFSGHQFPNYSSELNVNALLLGDSALYLCASSFSVTTNEKLFFGSGTQLSVL.